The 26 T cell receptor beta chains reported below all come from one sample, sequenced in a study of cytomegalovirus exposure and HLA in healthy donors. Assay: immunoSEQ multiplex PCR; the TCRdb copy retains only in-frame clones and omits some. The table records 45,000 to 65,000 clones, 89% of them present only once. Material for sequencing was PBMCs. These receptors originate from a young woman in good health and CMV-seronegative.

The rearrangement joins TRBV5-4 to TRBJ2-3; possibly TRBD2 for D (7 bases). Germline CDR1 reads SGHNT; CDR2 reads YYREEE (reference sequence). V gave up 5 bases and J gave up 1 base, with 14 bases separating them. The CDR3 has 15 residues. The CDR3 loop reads CASRPGGRGTDTQYF. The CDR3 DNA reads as TGTGCCAGCAGACCCGGGGGGCGAGGCACAGATACGCAGTATTTT.

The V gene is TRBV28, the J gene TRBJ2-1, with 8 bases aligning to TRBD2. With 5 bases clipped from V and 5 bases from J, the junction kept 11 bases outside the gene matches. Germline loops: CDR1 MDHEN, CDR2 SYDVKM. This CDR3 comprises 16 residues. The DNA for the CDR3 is TGTGCCAGCAGTGCCGCTCGCAGCGGGGGTCACAATGAGCAGTTCTTC. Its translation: CASSAARSGGHNEQFF.

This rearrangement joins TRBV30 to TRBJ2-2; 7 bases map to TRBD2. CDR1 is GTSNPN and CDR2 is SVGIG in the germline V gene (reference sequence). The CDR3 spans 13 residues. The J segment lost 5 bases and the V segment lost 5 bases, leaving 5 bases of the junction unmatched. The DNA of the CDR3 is TGTGCCTGGGGGGGGGAGTGGACCGGGGAGCTGTTTTTT. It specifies CAWGGEWTGELFF.

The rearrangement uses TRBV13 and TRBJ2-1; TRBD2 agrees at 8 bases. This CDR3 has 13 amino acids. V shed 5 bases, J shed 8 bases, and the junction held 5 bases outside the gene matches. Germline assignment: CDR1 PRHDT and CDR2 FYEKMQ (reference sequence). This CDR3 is CASSLGRGDEQFF. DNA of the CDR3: TGTGCCAGCAGCCTCGGGAGGGGGGATGAGCAGTTCTTC. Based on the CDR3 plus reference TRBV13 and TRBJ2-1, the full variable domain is AAGVIQSPRHLIKEKRETATLKCYPIPRHDTVYWYQQGPGQDPQFLISFYEKMQSDKGSIPDRFSAQQFSDYHSELNMSSLELGDSALYFCASSLGRGDEQFFGPGTRLTVL.

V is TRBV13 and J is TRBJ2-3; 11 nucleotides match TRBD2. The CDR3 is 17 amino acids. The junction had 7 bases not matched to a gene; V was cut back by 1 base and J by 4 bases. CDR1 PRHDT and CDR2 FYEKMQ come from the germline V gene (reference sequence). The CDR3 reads CASSLDPIAGGSDTQYF. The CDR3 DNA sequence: TGTGCCAGCAGCTTAGACCCAATAGCGGGGGGGTCAGATACGCAGTATTTT.

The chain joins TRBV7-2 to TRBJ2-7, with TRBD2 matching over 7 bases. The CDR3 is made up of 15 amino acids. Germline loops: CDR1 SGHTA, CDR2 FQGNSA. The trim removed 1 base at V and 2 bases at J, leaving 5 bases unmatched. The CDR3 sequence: CASSLEPSGTYEQYF. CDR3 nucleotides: TGTGCCAGCAGCTTAGAGCCTAGCGGCACCTACGAGCAGTACTTC.

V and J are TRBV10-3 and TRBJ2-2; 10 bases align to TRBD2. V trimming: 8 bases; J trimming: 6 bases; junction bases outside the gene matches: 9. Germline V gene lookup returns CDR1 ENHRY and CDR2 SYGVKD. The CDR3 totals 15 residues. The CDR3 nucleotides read TGTGCCATCTGCCCGCAAGCGGGGGGGCCCGGGGAGCTGTTTTTT. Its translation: CAICPQAGGPGELFF.

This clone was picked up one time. This CDR3 reads CASSPQGAQGEKLFF. The DNA for the CDR3 is TGTGCCAGCTCACCCCAGGGGGCGCAGGGTGAAAAACTGTTTTTT. V gene TRBV18 combines with J gene TRBJ1-4; the match to TRBD1 covers 8 bases. The CDR3 length is 15 residues. Losses at the gene ends were 3 bases for V and 7 bases for J; bases not matched to a gene: 7. The germline CDR1 and CDR2 sequences are KGHSH and LQKENI.

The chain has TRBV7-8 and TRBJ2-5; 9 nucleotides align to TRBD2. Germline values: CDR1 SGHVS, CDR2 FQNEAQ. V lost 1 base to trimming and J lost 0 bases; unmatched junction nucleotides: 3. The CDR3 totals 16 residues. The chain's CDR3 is CASSLELAGNQETQYF. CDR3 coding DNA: TGTGCCAGCAGCTTAGAGCTAGCGGGAAACCAAGAGACCCAGTACTTC. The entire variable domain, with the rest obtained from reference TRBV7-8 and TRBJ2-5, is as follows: GAGVSQSPRYKVAKRGQDVALRCDPISGHVSLFWYQQALGQGPEFLTYFQNEAQLDKSGLPSDRFFAERPEGSVSTLKIQRTQQEDSAVYLCASSLELAGNQETQYFGPGTRLLVL.

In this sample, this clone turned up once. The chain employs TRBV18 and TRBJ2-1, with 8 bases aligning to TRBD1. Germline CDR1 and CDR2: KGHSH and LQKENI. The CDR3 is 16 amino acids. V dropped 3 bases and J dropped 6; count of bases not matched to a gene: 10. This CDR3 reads CASSPRGQGEVNEQFF. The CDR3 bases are TGTGCCAGCTCACCCCGAGGACAGGGTGAAGTCAATGAGCAGTTCTTC.

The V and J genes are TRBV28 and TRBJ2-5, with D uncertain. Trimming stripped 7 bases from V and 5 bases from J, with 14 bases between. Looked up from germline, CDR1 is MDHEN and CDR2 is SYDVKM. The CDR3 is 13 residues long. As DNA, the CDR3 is TGTGCCAGCAAACGGGTCCAGAGGGAGACCCAGTACTTC. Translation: CASKRVQRETQYF.

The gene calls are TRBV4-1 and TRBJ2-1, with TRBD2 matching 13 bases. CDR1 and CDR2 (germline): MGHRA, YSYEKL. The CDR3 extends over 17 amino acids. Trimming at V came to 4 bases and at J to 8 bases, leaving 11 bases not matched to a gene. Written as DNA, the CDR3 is TGCGCCAGCAGCCCATCGGGACTAGCGGGATGGGTCGATGAGCAGTTCTTC. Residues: CASSPSGLAGWVDEQFF.

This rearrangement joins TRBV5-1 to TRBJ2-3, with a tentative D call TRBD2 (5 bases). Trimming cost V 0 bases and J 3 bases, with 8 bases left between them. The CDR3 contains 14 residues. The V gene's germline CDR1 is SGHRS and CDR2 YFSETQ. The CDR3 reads CASSLVSGTDTQYF. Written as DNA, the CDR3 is TGCGCCAGCAGCTTGGTATCGGGGACAGATACGCAGTATTTT.

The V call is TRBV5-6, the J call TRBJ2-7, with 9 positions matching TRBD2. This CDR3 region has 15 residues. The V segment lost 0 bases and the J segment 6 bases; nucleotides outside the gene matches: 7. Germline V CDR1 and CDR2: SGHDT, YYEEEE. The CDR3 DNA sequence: TGTGCCAGCAGCTTGGCGACTAGCGGCTTACGCGAGCAGTACTTC. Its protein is CASSLATSGLREQYF.

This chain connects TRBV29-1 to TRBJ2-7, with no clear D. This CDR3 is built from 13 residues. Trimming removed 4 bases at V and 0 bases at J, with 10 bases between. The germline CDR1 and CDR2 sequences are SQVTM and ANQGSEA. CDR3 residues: CSVVGRNSYEQYF. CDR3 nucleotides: TGCAGCGTTGTCGGCAGGAACTCCTACGAGCAGTACTTC.

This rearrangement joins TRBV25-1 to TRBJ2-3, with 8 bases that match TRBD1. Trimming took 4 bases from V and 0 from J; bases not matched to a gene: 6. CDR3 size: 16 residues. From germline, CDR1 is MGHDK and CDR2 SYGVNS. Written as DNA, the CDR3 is TGTGCCAGCAGTGTCACAGGGGGGCCCAGCACAGATACGCAGTATTTT. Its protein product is CASSVTGGPSTDTQYF.

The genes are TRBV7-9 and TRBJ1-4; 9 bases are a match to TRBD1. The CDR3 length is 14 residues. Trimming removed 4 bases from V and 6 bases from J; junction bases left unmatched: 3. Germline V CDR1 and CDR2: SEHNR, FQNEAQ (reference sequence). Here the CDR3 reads CASSSDRGHEKLFF. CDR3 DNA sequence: TGTGCCAGCAGCTCGGACAGGGGCCATGAAAAACTGTTTTTT.

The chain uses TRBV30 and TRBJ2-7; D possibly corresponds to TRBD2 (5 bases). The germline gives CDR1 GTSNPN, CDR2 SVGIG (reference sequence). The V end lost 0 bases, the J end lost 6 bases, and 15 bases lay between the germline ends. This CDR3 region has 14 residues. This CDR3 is CAWSVPGSLTEQYF. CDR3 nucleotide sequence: TGTGCCTGGAGTGTACCGGGGAGTCTTACCGAGCAGTACTTC.

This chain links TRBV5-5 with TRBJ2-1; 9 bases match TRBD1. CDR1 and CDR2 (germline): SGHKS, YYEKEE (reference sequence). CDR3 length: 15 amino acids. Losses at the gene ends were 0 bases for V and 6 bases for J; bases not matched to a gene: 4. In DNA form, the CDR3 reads TGTGCCAGCAGCTTGGAACAGGGGGCAGGCAATGAGCAGTTCTTC. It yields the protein CASSLEQGAGNEQFF.

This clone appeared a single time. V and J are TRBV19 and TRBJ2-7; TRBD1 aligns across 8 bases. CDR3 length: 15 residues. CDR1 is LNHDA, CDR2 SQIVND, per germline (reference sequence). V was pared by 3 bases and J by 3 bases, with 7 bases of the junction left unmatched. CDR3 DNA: TGTGCCAGTAGTATTGGGACAGGCTTAGACTACGAGCAGTACTTC. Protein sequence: CASSIGTGLDYEQYF.

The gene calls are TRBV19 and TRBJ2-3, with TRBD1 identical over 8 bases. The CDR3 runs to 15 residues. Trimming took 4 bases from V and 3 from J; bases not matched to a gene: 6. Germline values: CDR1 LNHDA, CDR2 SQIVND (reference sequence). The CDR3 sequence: CASSTFGQGTDTQYF. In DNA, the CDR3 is TGTGCCAGTAGTACCTTCGGACAGGGAACAGATACGCAGTATTTT.

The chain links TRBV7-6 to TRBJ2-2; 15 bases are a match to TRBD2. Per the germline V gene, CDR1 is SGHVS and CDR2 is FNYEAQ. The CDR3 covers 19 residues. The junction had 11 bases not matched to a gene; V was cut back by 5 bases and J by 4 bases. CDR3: CASSPQTGLAGGGTGELFF. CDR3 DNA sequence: TGTGCCAGCAGCCCCCAGACCGGACTAGCGGGAGGGGGCACCGGGGAGCTGTTTTTT.

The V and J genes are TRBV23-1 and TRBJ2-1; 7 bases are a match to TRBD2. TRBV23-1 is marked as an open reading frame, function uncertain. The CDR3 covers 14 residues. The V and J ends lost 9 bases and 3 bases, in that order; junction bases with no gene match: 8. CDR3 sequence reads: CARREWRFYNEQFF. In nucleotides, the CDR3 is TGCGCCAGGCGGGAGTGGAGATTCTACAATGAGCAGTTCTTC.

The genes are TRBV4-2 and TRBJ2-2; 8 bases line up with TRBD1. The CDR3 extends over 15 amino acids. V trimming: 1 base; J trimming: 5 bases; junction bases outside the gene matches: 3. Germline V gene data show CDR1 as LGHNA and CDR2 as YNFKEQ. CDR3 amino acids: CASSQGTGPTGELFF. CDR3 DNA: TGTGCCAGCAGCCAAGGGACAGGGCCGACCGGGGAGCTGTTTTTT.

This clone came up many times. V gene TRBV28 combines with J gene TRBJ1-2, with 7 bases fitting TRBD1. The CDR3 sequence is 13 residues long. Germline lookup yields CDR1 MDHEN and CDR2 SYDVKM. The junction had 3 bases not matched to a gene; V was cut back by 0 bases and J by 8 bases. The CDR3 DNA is TGTGCCAGCAGTTTATGGACAGGGAACGGCTACACCTTC. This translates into CASSLWTGNGYTF.

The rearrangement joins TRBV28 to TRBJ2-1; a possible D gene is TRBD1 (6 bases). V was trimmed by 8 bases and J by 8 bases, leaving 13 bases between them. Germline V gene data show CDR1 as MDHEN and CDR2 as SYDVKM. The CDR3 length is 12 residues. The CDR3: CASRAGVDEQFF. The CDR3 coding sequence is TGTGCCAGCCGGGCAGGGGTTGATGAGCAGTTCTTC.